The 30 T cell receptor beta chains reported below all come from one sample, sequenced in a study of T-cell memory formation after mild COVID-19. TCRdb itself ran the 5' RACE reads through MiXCR, one entry per CDR3 protein. The sample carries 470,000 or so distinct CDR3 sequences, around 25% recorded once. Sequenced input: PBMCs or a T cell subset sorted from them (not recorded which). All receptors come from an adult woman who had mild COVID-19 (a few samples of this study predate the infection). Cell type and time point are not known.

This clonotype appeared a few times. This chain joins TRBV5-1 and TRBJ2-3; 7 bases map to TRBD1. The CDR3 loop spans 17 amino acids. Germline lookup yields CDR1 SGHRS and CDR2 YFSETQ. The junction had 16 bases not matched to a gene; V was cut back by 3 bases and J by 6 bases. Here the CDR3 reads CASSSVAGDSYSDTQYF. In nucleotides, the CDR3 is TGCGCCAGCAGCTCGGTGGCCGGGGACAGTTATTCGGATACGCAGTATTTT.

The CDR3 here is CASSITGTSGGYEQYF. CDR3 nucleotide sequence: TGTGCCAGCAGCATTACCGGGACTAGCGGAGGCTACGAGCAGTACTTC. This chain connects TRBV7-2 to TRBJ2-7; TRBD2 matches 11 bases. The CDR3 is 16 residues long. Germline CDR1 and CDR2: SGHTA and FQGNSA. V lost 5 bases and J lost 3; bases outside the gene matches: 9.

In this sample, this clonotype turned up a few times. The rearrangement uses TRBV7-9 and TRBJ2-5; 8 bases are shared with TRBD1. J gave up 5 bases and V 1 base, and 9 bases lay outside the gene matches. CDR3 length equals 16 residues. Germline V CDR1 and CDR2: SEHNR, FQNEAQ (reference sequence). CDR3: CASSLGGQVTSETQYF. DNA of the CDR3: TGTGCCAGCAGCTTAGGGGGACAGGTGACCTCGGAGACCCAGTACTTC.

The chain is built from TRBV20-1 and TRBJ1-6; D call uncertain. This CDR3 spans 14 amino acids. V gave up 2 bases and J gave up 9 bases, with 14 bases separating them. Germline values: CDR1 DFQATT, CDR2 SNEGSKA (reference sequence). The CDR3 protein is CSARQNPGSSPLHF. CDR3 nucleotide sequence: TGCAGTGCTAGACAAAACCCCGGTAGTTCACCCCTCCACTTT.

CDR3: CATSTKTHFNSYEQYF. The CDR3 region has the DNA TGTGCCACCAGCACCAAGACACACTTTAACTCCTACGAGCAGTACTTC. This chain connects TRBV15 to TRBJ2-7; D is unclear. CDR1 and CDR2 (germline): LNHNV, YYDKDF (reference sequence). V lost 4 bases and J lost 0, with 16 bases in between. The CDR3 is 16 residues long. The whole variable domain, filled in from reference TRBV15 and TRBJ2-7, reads DAMVIQNPRYQVTQFGKPVTLSCSQTLNHNVMYWYQQKSSQAPKLLFHYYDKDFNNEADTPDNFQSRRPNTSFCFLDIRSPGLGDTAMYLCATSTKTHFNSYEQYFGPGTRLTVT.

The CDR3, as DNA: TGTGCCAGCAGCCGTCGGACAGGGGCATTGGAGACCCAGTACTTC. This encodes CASSRRTGALETQYF. The chain combines TRBV14 with TRBJ2-5; 9 nucleotides match TRBD1. Trimming at V came to 4 bases and at J to 5 bases, leaving 8 bases not matched to a gene. Per germline, CDR1 SGHDN and CDR2 FVKESK. This CDR3 is built from 15 residues.

This clonotype was found a few times. The chain combines TRBV5-5 with TRBJ2-7; 7 bases fit TRBD1. The ends lost 2 bases at V and 2 bases at J; junction bases unmatched: 7. CDR3 length equals 15 residues. Per germline, CDR1 SGHKS and CDR2 YYEKEE (reference sequence). The chain's CDR3 is CASSFIQGQPYEQYF. CDR3 DNA: TGTGCCAGCAGCTTTATACAGGGACAGCCCTACGAGCAGTACTTC.

The chain carries TRBV24-1 and TRBJ1-2, with a weak D call TRBD1 (5 bases). V shed 1 base and J shed 4 bases, with 12 bases lying between them. The CDR3 is 15 amino acids. Germline CDR1 reads KGHDR; CDR2 reads SFDVKD. For the CDR3, the DNA is TGTGCCACCAGTGATTTCAAGGCAGGGACCTATGGCTACACCTTC. It specifies CATSDFKAGTYGYTF.

This clonotype was recorded a few times. This rearrangement joins TRBV29-1 to TRBJ1-1, with TRBD1 identical over 7 bases. The germline CDR1 and CDR2 sequences are SQVTM and ANQGSEA. After removal of 3 bases from V and 1 base from J, the junction contained 5 bases not matched to a gene. The CDR3 consists of 14 residues. The CDR3 DNA reads as TGCAGCGTTGAGGATAACAGGGGGAACACTGAAGCTTTCTTT. This gives the protein CSVEDNRGNTEAFF.

CDR3 nucleotide sequence: TGTGCCAGTAGTATGGGCAATGAGCAGTTCTTC. It yields the protein CASSMGNEQFF. The chain links TRBV19 to TRBJ2-1; D is unclear. Germline V lookup: CDR1 LNHDA, CDR2 SQIVND (reference sequence). The V and J ends lost 3 bases and 6 bases respectively, with 3 bases between them. This CDR3 has 11 residues.

This clonotype was counted only a few times. The V call is TRBV24-1, the J call TRBJ2-1; tentative D call: TRBD1 (5 bases). Trimming left V 4 bases short and J 8 bases short, with 11 bases between. This CDR3 has 13 residues. Germline values: CDR1 KGHDR, CDR2 SFDVKD. DNA of the CDR3: TGTGCCACCAGTGACGCAGGGTTGGATGAGCAGTTCTTC. It translates to CATSDAGLDEQFF.

This clonotype has a handful of counts. This sequence joins TRBV20-1 and TRBJ1-1; 8 bases align to TRBD1. The V gene's germline CDR1 is DFQATT and CDR2 SNEGSKA (reference sequence). V trimming: 6 bases; J trimming: 10 bases; junction bases outside the gene matches: 7. The CDR3 consists of 11 residues. The CDR3, as DNA: TGCAGTGCCGACAGGGGCCTGGGAGCTTTCTTT. Translation gives CSADRGLGAFF.

This chain links TRBV5-5 with TRBJ2-3; unclear D gene. V dropped 2 bases and J dropped 1 base, with 8 bases sitting between them. Per germline, CDR1 SGHKS and CDR2 YYEKEE (reference sequence). The CDR3 covers 14 residues. CDR3 region: CASSLELGTDTQYF. The CDR3 DNA follows: TGTGCCAGCAGCTTAGAGTTGGGCACAGATACGCAGTATTTT.

This clonotype turned up a few times. J is TRBJ2-1 and V is TRBV3-1; D is unclear. Germline values: CDR1 LGHDT, CDR2 YNNKEL (reference sequence). Trimming took 3 bases from V and 11 from J, leaving 23 bases between them. The CDR3 has 16 amino acids. The CDR3: CASSQEPLGNRVKQFF. The DNA of the CDR3 is TGTGCCAGCAGCCAGGAACCCCTAGGGAACCGGGTTAAGCAGTTCTTC.

A few counts support this clonotype. The CDR3 nucleotides read TGTGCCAGCAGCGTCGATCCGGGACTAAATGCCGAGCAGTACTTC. Translated, it gives CASSVDPGLNAEQYF. This rearrangement joins TRBV9 to TRBJ2-7, with 7 bases fitting TRBD2. The germline V gene encodes CDR1 SGDLS and CDR2 YYNGEE. The ends lost 2 bases at V and 6 bases at J; junction bases unmatched: 11. The CDR3 extends over 15 amino acids.

This clonotype was seen a handful of times. This chain connects TRBV29-1 to TRBJ2-3; D is unclear. The CDR3 sequence is 13 residues long. Trimming stripped 7 bases from V and 4 bases from J, with 15 bases between. CDR1 is SQVTM and CDR2 is ANQGSEA in the germline V gene. As DNA, the CDR3 is TGCAGCGCCCATGACGCGGTCCCAGATACGCAGTATTTT. It encodes CSAHDAVPDTQYF.

The rearrangement joins TRBV4-1 to TRBJ1-1; D remains ambiguous. Germline lookup yields CDR1 MGHRA and CDR2 YSYEKL. V was pared by 0 bases and J by 0 bases, with 8 bases between. The CDR3 runs to 15 residues. The CDR3 reads CASSQDSSVNTEAFF. The CDR3 region has the DNA TGCGCCAGCAGCCAAGATTCTTCGGTGAACACTGAAGCTTTCTTT.

This chain joins TRBV7-2 and TRBJ1-2; D call uncertain. Germline-derived CDR1 and CDR2 are SGHTA and FQGNSA. The V gene lost 1 base and the J gene lost 2 bases, with 17 bases spanning the gap. CDR3 size: 17 residues. For the CDR3, the DNA is TGTGCCAGCAGCTTAGGACAATGGCAGGAAAAGAACTATGGCTACACCTTC. It translates to CASSLGQWQEKNYGYTF. The variable domain in full, completed from reference TRBV7-2 and TRBJ1-2, reads GAGVSQSPSNKVTEKGKDVELRCDPISGHTALYWYRQSLGQGLEFLIYFQGNSAPDKSGLPSDRFSAERTGGSVSTLTIQRTQQEDSAVYLCASSLGQWQEKNYGYTFGSGTRLTVV.

The sample holds a few counts of this clonotype. The J gene is TRBJ2-7, the V gene TRBV28, with D unresolved. With 5 bases removed from V and 2 bases from J, the gap between germline ends came to 16 bases. CDR1 and CDR2 (germline): MDHEN, SYDVKM. The CDR3 loop spans 15 amino acids. The CDR3: CASSPTTVGTYEQYF. The CDR3 bases are TGTGCCAGCAGTCCCACGACCGTAGGAACCTACGAGCAGTACTTC.

This chain connects TRBV6-5 to TRBJ1-5; D gene uncertain. Germline CDR1 and CDR2: MNHEY and SVGAGI. This CDR3 region has 13 residues. Trimming cost V 6 bases and J 7 bases, with 13 bases left between them. CDR3: CASSIGSTQPQHF. The CDR3 DNA follows: TGTGCCAGCAGCATCGGCAGCACGCAGCCCCAGCATTTT.

The gene calls are TRBV4-3 and TRBJ2-3; perhaps TRBD2 as D (6 bases). CDR3 length equals 17 residues. The germline CDR1 and CDR2 sequences are LGHNA and YSLEER. Trimming took off 0 bases at V and 4 bases at J, with 17 bases between the two ends. CDR3 coding DNA: TGCGCCAGCAGCCAAGATCGGCAAGCGGGCCCGGCAGATACGCAGTATTTT. Protein sequence: CASSQDRQAGPADTQYF.

As to this clonotype: This may be a read error, as it is one base from a much larger clone. This chain connects TRBV3-1 to TRBJ1-1, with TRBD1 as a possible D gene (6 bases). Trimming left V 2 bases short and J 1 base short, with 8 bases between. Germline V CDR1 and CDR2: LGHDT, YNNKEL (reference sequence). The CDR3 has 14 amino acids. DNA of the CDR3: TGTGCCAGCAGCCAATTACAGGGGAACACTGAAGCTTTCTTT. It translates to CASSQLQGNTEAFF.

The gene calls are TRBV20-1 and TRBJ2-3, with 8 bases identical to TRBD2. V shed 3 bases, J shed 3 bases, and the junction held 5 bases outside the gene matches. Germline V lookup: CDR1 DFQATT, CDR2 SNEGSKA (reference sequence). The CDR3 extends over 14 amino acids. Here the CDR3 reads CSASSGGGTDTQYF. CDR3 bases: TGCAGTGCTAGTTCCGGGGGGGGAACAGATACGCAGTATTTT.

The table lists this clonotype with a few counts. The chain couples TRBV6-6 to TRBJ2-1; 9 bases align to TRBD1. The length of the CDR3 is 15 residues. From germline, CDR1 is MNHNY and CDR2 SVGAGI (reference sequence). V was clipped by 5 bases and J by 2 bases; unmatched bases: 4. The CDR3 sequence: CASSVRDRAYNEQFF. CDR3 nucleotide sequence: TGTGCCAGCAGTGTCCGGGACAGGGCCTACAATGAGCAGTTCTTC.

The gene calls are TRBV2 and TRBJ2-2, with 9 bases identical to TRBD2. The germline CDR1 and CDR2 sequences are SNHLY and FYNNEI. This CDR3 spans 16 amino acids. Unmatched junction bases numbered 5, after V lost 2 bases and J lost 4 bases. This CDR3 is CASSEQRGAGTGELFF. Written as DNA, the CDR3 is TGTGCCAGCAGTGAACAGCGGGGGGCGGGCACCGGGGAGCTGTTTTTT.

The rearrangement links TRBV6-5 to TRBJ1-6, with D perhaps matching TRBD1 (6 bases). This CDR3 region has 14 residues. V lost 8 bases and J lost 7, with 15 bases in between. CDR1 is MNHEY, CDR2 SVGAGI, per germline. The CDR3 DNA is TGTGCCAGCGCCTACAGGGAGAGCAATTCACCCCTCCACTTT. Its protein is CASAYRESNSPLHF.

This clonotype was recorded at least ten times. CDR3 nucleotides: TGTGCCAGCCGCCTAGCGGGAGGGACCTACGAGCAGTACTTC. This gives the protein CASRLAGGTYEQYF. The V call is TRBV12-3 or TRBV12-4, the J call TRBJ2-7, with 12 bases fitting TRBD2. J lost 2 bases, V lost 8 bases, and 4 bases had no gene match. CDR3 size: 14 residues.

This clonotype was seen only a few times. The genes are TRBV5-6 and TRBJ2-7, with D perhaps matching TRBD1 or TRBD2 (7 bases each). Germline V gene sequence: CDR1 SGHDT, CDR2 YYEEEE. Trimming took 3 bases from V and 2 from J, leaving 15 bases between them. This CDR3 region has 15 residues. CDR3 sequence: CASSWGGTAPYEQYF. The CDR3 DNA sequence: TGTGCCAGCAGCTGGGGGGGGACAGCTCCCTACGAGCAGTACTTC. The full variable domain, rest sourced from reference TRBV5-6 and TRBJ2-7, is DAGVTQSPTHLIKTRGQQVTLRCSPKSGHDTVSWYQQALGQGPQFIFQYYEEEERQRGNFPDRFSGHQFPNYSSELNVNALLLGDSALYLCASSWGGTAPYEQYFGPGTRLTVT.

In its sample, this clonotype was seen a few times. This chain joins TRBV7-2 and TRBJ2-7; no definite D call. The V end lost 0 bases, the J end lost 1 base, and 10 bases lay between the germline ends. CDR1 and CDR2 from the germline V gene are SGHTA and FQGNSA. The CDR3 loop spans 15 amino acids. The CDR3: CASSLALLGSYEQYF. For the CDR3, the DNA is TGTGCCAGCAGCTTAGCGCTCCTGGGTTCCTACGAGCAGTACTTC.

This clonotype has just a few counts. The chain employs TRBV27 and TRBJ2-6, with TRBD1 identical over 7 bases. This CDR3 has 17 residues. Germline values: CDR1 MNHEY, CDR2 SMNVEV (reference sequence). V shed 1 base, J shed 2 bases, and the junction held 5 bases outside the gene matches. CDR3 nucleotide sequence: TGTGCCAGCAGTTTATTAGCACAGGGGCCTGGGGCCAACGTCCTGACTTTC. This encodes CASSLLAQGPGANVLTF.